These 2 T cell receptor beta chains share one sample of origin, sequenced in a study of memory CD4+ T cells and cytomegalovirus serostatus. The sort gate was single viable CD3+CD4+CD8-CD45RO+ cells for memory CD4+ T cells. Assay used: immunoSEQ multiplex PCR; TCRdb lists only in-frame clones, some missing. The table records 50,000 or so clones, just over 75% of them present only once. The material sequenced was memory CD4+ T cells from blood. The receptors originated from an adult in good health and CMV-seronegative.

The chain couples TRBV5-4 to TRBJ2-1; TRBD2 matches at 12 bases. CDR3 length equals 15 residues. Trimming cost V 4 bases and J 4 bases; bases outside gene matches: 3. Per germline, CDR1 SGHNT and CDR2 YYREEE (reference sequence). Here the CDR3 DNA reads TGTGCCAGCAGCCCGGGACTAGCGGGTTACAATGAGCAGTTCTTC. Its translation: CASSPGLAGYNEQFF.

The genes are TRBV7-8 and TRBJ2-3; tentative D call: TRBD1 (5 bases). Between the trimmed V and J ends, which lost 6 bases and 2 bases, there was a span of 18 bases. This CDR3 region has 16 residues. CDR1 is SGHVS, CDR2 FQNEAQ, per germline. The CDR3 reads CASSLRQPLFTDTQYF. The DNA of the CDR3 is TGTGCCAGCAGTCTAAGACAGCCTCTTTTCACAGATACGCAGTATTTT.